Listed below are T cell receptor beta chains from one sample, sequenced in a study of blood T cells in healthy people across ages. In TCRdb, the 5' RACE reads were re-called with MiXCR into one record per CDR3 protein. In the table there are roughly 730,000 distinct CDR3 sequences, 56% of which are singletons. Input material: blood. These receptors originate from a man aged 40-49 years in good health. Both conserved end residues are part of each CDR3.

j_call	v_call	cdr3_aa
TRBJ2-3	TRBV28	CASSFSLSSPDTQYF
TRBJ2-3	TRBV7-3	CASSLSAATSTDTQYF
TRBJ1-1	TRBV10-3	CAISVGGTTEAFF
TRBJ1-5	TRBV4-3	CASSQDGGPQHF
TRBJ1-5	TRBV15	CATSSPEGPQHF
TRBJ2-1	TRBV11-1	CASSPTSLSYNEQFF
TRBJ2-5	TRBV24-1	CATSDPRGVQETQYF
TRBJ2-3	TRBV29-1	CSVVLAARGDPTDTQYF
TRBJ1-6	TRBV20-1	CSAFNMVTGTPNNSPLHF
TRBJ2-7	TRBV15	CATSSGGLSSYEQYF
TRBJ2-1	TRBV20-1	CSAPRGVSYNEQFF
TRBJ2-5	TRBV15	CATSSDLGTQYF
TRBJ1-4	TRBV4-1	CASGDRGLSANEKLFF
TRBJ2-5	TRBV15	CATSRELTSGLETQYF
TRBJ1-4	TRBV6-9	CASRRTGGEKLFF
TRBJ2-3	TRBV20-1	CSAQARGGGRLDTQYF
TRBJ2-1	TRBV9	CASSVGGTYGGDEQFF
TRBJ2-5	TRBV25-1	CASSRNRGEETQYF
NA	TRBV12-3/TRBV12-4	CTSSLGSQASYEQYF
TRBJ2-5	TRBV6-5	CASRNVGAETQYF
TRBJ2-4	TRBV29-1	CSARWGDIQYF
TRBJ1-3	TRBV9	CASSGTSGNTIYF
TRBJ2-1	TRBV12-3/TRBV12-4	CASSHSYRGGEQFF
TRBJ1-2	TRBV7-2	CASSLVIGRGVGYTF
TRBJ2-7	TRBV10-3	CATLNRGGTYEQYF
NA	TRBV9	CASSVLQDNEQYF
TRBJ1-4	TRBV13	CASRIGGTKEKLFF
TRBJ1-2	TRBV7-9	CASSTQEVRTGVNYGYTF
TRBJ2-4	TRBV7-8	CASSLVASDVAKNIQYF
TRBJ1-4	TRBV15	CATSSRRGEKLFF
TRBJ2-5	TRBV6-1	CASTLREGQETQYF
TRBJ2-1	TRBV14	CASSSMGETPTYNEQFF
TRBJ1-6	TRBV20-1	CSASYGGVNSPLHF
TRBJ2-3	TRBV2	CASKDTPTDTRYF
TRBJ2-1	TRBV28	CAVLAGESAEQFF
TRBJ1-1	TRBV29-1	CSVGPVGNTEAFF
TRBJ1-2	TRBV25-1	CASSEFLDYGYTF
TRBJ1-1	TRBV7-2	CASSSGRVSASEAFF
TRBJ2-1	TRBV7-9	CASSVAGTYNEQFF
TRBJ1-3	TRBV30	CAVNRGSSGNTIYF
TRBJ1-4	TRBV2	CASTRTGGTINEKLFF